This TCR beta chain was identified in a study of OX40 agonist ivuxolimab in advanced cancers. Overall study: Three patients, one with hepatocellular carcinoma and two with cutaneous melanoma, responded partially.

Profiling relied on immunoSEQ multiplex PCR, and the TCRdb table lists in-frame clones only, not all of them. Seen here are about 150,000 clones, around 94% observed once, and the top ten hold about 0.33%. The CDR3 totals 15 residues. Germline CDR1 reads SGHRS; CDR2 reads YFSETQ. V was pared by 2 bases and J by 1 base, with 5 bases of the junction left unmatched. The sequencing here drew on CD4+ or CD8+ T cells sorted from blood, taken in a trial of the OX40 agonist ivuxolimab. The rearrangement joins TRBV5-1 to TRBJ1-1; 7 bases align to TRBD1. The receptor was derived from an adult with an advanced solid tumor such as melanoma, head and neck, liver or kidney cancer. In DNA, the CDR3 is TGCGCCAGCAGCTTAAGGACAGGATCGAACACTGAAGCTTTCTTT. Its protein is CASSLRTGSNTEAFF.